What follows are 19 T cell receptor beta chains derived from one specimen sequenced in a study of radiotherapy plus CTLA-4 blockade in lung cancer. Profiled with immunoSEQ multiplex PCR; TCRdb holds only in-frame clones, not every one. The sample has about 68,000 clones; less than 80% are singletons. The starting material was peripheral blood, obtained from a patient treated with radiotherapy plus ipilimumab. These receptors were collected from a human donor with non-small cell lung cancer who had a complete response to radiotherapy plus ipilimumab.

The chain has TRBV19 and TRBJ2-5; D remains unclear. Trimming pared 4 bases from V and 0 bases from J, leaving 3 bases between. The CDR3 contains 12 residues. Germline CDR1 and CDR2: LNHDA and SQIVND (reference sequence). This CDR3 is CASSNDQETQYF. The CDR3 bases are TGTGCCAGTAGTAACGACCAAGAGACCCAGTACTTC.

The chain carries TRBV7-9 and TRBJ1-2; 7 bases agree with TRBD1. The ends lost 1 base at V and 3 bases at J; junction bases unmatched: 2. There are 14 residues in the CDR3. Germline V gives CDR1 SEHNR, CDR2 FQNEAQ (reference sequence). The CDR3 loop is CASSLDDRDYGYTF. For the CDR3, the DNA is TGTGCCAGCAGCTTAGACGACAGGGACTATGGCTACACCTTC.

On this clone: Within the sample, other DNA sequences also encode this same CDR3. V usage is TRBV6-1 and J usage is TRBJ2-3; D is perhaps TRBD2 (7 bases). Germline assignment: CDR1 MNHNS and CDR2 SASEGT. V was cut by 3 bases and J by 0 bases, with 10 bases left in between. This CDR3 has 15 residues. The CDR3 sequence is CASSEAGASTDTQYF. CDR3 in DNA: TGTGCCAGCAGTGAGGCGGGGGCTAGCACAGATACGCAGTATTTT.

This chain uses TRBV7-9 with TRBJ2-1; TRBD1 aligns across 10 bases. This CDR3 region has 16 residues. The V gene end was trimmed by 4 bases and the J gene end by 7 bases; junction bases not matched to a gene: 10. From germline, CDR1 is SEHNR and CDR2 FQNEAQ (reference sequence). The DNA for the CDR3 is TGTGCCAGCAGCTACAAGACAGGGGGCGGTTCGAATGAGCAGTTCTTC. Translation: CASSYKTGGGSNEQFF.

The chain employs TRBV29-1 and TRBJ2-7, with 8 bases matching TRBD1. Germline lookup yields CDR1 SQVTM and CDR2 ANQGSEA. V dropped 7 bases and J dropped 0; count of bases not matched to a gene: 8. The CDR3 contains 14 residues. CDR3 nucleotides: TGCAGCGGTTCACAGGGGGTTCCCTCCTACGAGCAGTACTTC. Translated, it gives CSGSQGVPSYEQYF.

The chain employs TRBV5-7 and TRBJ1-1, with D possibly being TRBD1 (5 bases). TRBV5-7 counts as an open reading frame of uncertain function. This CDR3 has 11 amino acids. V was trimmed by 7 bases and J by 5 bases, leaving 9 bases between them. DNA of the CDR3: TGTGCCAGCGGAAGGACAACTGAAGCTTTCTTT. Translated, it gives CASGRTTEAFF.

This clone was observed once. J is TRBJ2-5 and V is TRBV11-3, with D possibly matching TRBD2 (6 bases). Germline CDR1 and CDR2: SGHNT and YENEEA. CDR3 size: 16 residues. The V gene lost 5 bases and the J gene lost 6 bases, with 22 bases spanning the gap. The CDR3 DNA sequence: TGTGCCAGCAGCCCGTCCGGTGGGGGGAGTTTAAAGACCCAGTACTTC. Its protein product is CASSPSGGGSLKTQYF.

V usage is TRBV30 and J usage is TRBJ1-2; D gene ambiguous. The V and J ends lost 0 bases and 1 base respectively, with 21 bases between them. The CDR3 extends over 18 amino acids. Per the germline V gene, CDR1 is GTSNPN and CDR2 is SVGIG (reference sequence). CDR3 loop: CAWSVRITATYINYGYTF. CDR3 in DNA: TGTGCCTGGAGTGTACGAATCACAGCCACTTATATTAACTATGGCTACACCTTC.

V usage is TRBV5-4 and J usage is TRBJ2-2; D is perhaps TRBD1 or TRBD2 (6 bases each). This CDR3 has 17 residues. V was shortened by 0 bases and J by 5 bases, with 17 bases between the two germline ends. The germline V gene encodes CDR1 SGHNT and CDR2 YYREEE (reference sequence). CDR3 DNA: TGTGCCAGCAGCTTGGGCGGAGGCGGAGGGGGGACCGGGGAGCTGTTTTTT. Protein product: CASSLGGGGGGTGELFF.

CDR3 residues: CASSSDQRLMNTEAFF. The DNA of the CDR3 is TGCGCCAGCAGCTCGGATCAGAGGCTAATGAACACTGAAGCTTTCTTT. The rearrangement links TRBV5-1 to TRBJ1-1; no firm D call. The germline CDR1 and CDR2 sequences are SGHRS and YFSETQ. The CDR3 runs to 16 residues. Trimming took off 3 bases at V and 0 bases at J, with 15 bases between the two ends. The full variable domain, its missing parts supplied by reference TRBV5-1 and TRBJ1-1, is KAGVTQTPRYLIKTRGQQVTLSCSPISGHRSVSWYQQTPGQGLQFLFEYFSETQRNKGNFPGRFSGRQFSNSRSEMNVSTLELGDSALYLCASSSDQRLMNTEAFFGQGTRLTVV.

The chain carries TRBV7-9 and TRBJ1-2; tentative D call: TRBD1 (5 bases). CDR3 size: 15 residues. V was clipped by 1 base and J by 5 bases, with 14 bases between them. CDR1 and CDR2 (germline): SEHNR, FQNEAQ (reference sequence). Here the CDR3 DNA reads TGTGCCAGCAGCTTAGTTGGTTCAGGGAAGTATGGCTACACCTTC. This gives the protein CASSLVGSGKYGYTF.

The chain recombines TRBV28 with TRBJ2-6; D not resolved. CDR3 length: 15 amino acids. With 7 bases removed from V and 0 bases from J, the gap between germline ends came to 10 bases. Germline CDR1 is MDHEN and CDR2 is SYDVKM. The DNA of the CDR3 is TGTGCCAGCATGGCCGGAGTCTCTGGGGCCAACGTCCTGACTTTC. This encodes CASMAGVSGANVLTF.

This clone came up a few times. The V call is TRBV11-2, the J call TRBJ1-5; D not resolved. V lost 5 bases and J lost 1, with 0 bases in between. In germline, CDR1 is SGHAT, CDR2 FQNNGV. The CDR3 is made up of 11 amino acids. Here the CDR3 reads CASSSNQPQHF. Written as DNA, the CDR3 is TGTGCCAGCAGCAGCAATCAGCCCCAGCATTTT.

V gene TRBV9 combines with J gene TRBJ2-1; TRBD2 matches at 7 bases. CDR3 length: 16 amino acids. V gave up 6 bases and J gave up 0 bases; unmatched junction bases: 9. Germline CDR1 reads SGDLS; CDR2 reads YYNGEE. The CDR3 sequence: CASTKTSRSSYNEQFF. CDR3 sequence (DNA): TGTGCCAGCACCAAGACTAGCCGGAGCTCCTACAATGAGCAGTTCTTC.

The chain links TRBV7-2 to TRBJ2-5, with D perhaps TRBD2 (6 bases). Per germline, CDR1 SGHTA and CDR2 FQGNSA. The V end was cut by 9 bases, the J end by 0 bases, with 14 bases between. The CDR3 spans 14 residues. The CDR3 DNA sequence: TGTGCCAGTCAGGGCGGGGTCGACCAAGAGACCCAGTACTTC. It specifies CASQGGVDQETQYF.

The chain combines TRBV5-1 with TRBJ2-2; D call uncertain. Per germline, CDR1 SGHRS and CDR2 YFSETQ. The V gene lost 0 bases and the J gene lost 1 base, with 13 bases spanning the gap. The CDR3 totals 17 residues. This chain's CDR3 is CASSLALRRMNTGELFF. The DNA for the CDR3 is TGCGCCAGCAGCTTGGCCTTACGACGGATGAACACCGGGGAGCTGTTTTTT.

This clone has more than one count but fewer than ten. This CDR3 reads CASSEGWDTQYF. As DNA, the CDR3 is TGTGCCAGCAGTGAGGGTTGGGATACGCAGTATTTT. This rearrangement joins TRBV2 to TRBJ2-3; D is ambiguous. V was trimmed by 3 bases and J by 6 bases, leaving 7 bases between them. The V gene's germline CDR1 is SNHLY and CDR2 FYNNEI. The CDR3 contains 12 residues.

V and J are TRBV7-2 and TRBJ2-1; D gene uncertain. V lost 1 base and J 4 bases, leaving 8 bases between the germline ends. The CDR3 spans 14 residues. Germline V gives CDR1 SGHTA, CDR2 FQGNSA. CDR3: CASSLDDNYNEQFF. The CDR3 DNA is TGTGCCAGCAGCTTAGACGACAATTACAATGAGCAGTTCTTC.

The V call is TRBV28, the J call TRBJ2-5; D remains ambiguous. The ends were cut back, 1 base at V and 2 bases at J, with 11 bases in the middle. Germline assignment: CDR1 MDHEN and CDR2 SYDVKM. The CDR3 length is 15 residues. This chain's CDR3 is CASSLSPGRQETQYF. In nucleotides, the CDR3 is TGTGCCAGCAGTTTATCCCCCGGAAGACAAGAGACCCAGTACTTC.